The rows below give T cell receptor beta chains drawn from one sample of a study of T cell responses to AZD1222 COVID-19 vaccine. TCRdb keeps only in-frame clones here, not all; method: immunoSEQ multiplex PCR. The profile shows roughly 180,000 clones, around 90% of them singletons. The sequencing used peripheral blood, collected on day 0 of AZD1222 vaccination. The receptors originated from an adult in good health. CDR3s include the opening cysteine and the closing phenylalanine or tryptophan. The order of the fields is J gene, V gene, D gene, clone size, CDR3 DNA, CDR3 protein. A D gene is named only where the DNA matches it firmly. Size is omitted from some rows. Given values are once, few, many or a class for expanded clones.

j_gene: TRBJ2-2; v_gene: TRBV7-3; d_gene: -; abundance: -; CDR3nt: TGTGCCAGCAGCAGGGAAAGGGCCGGGGAGCTGTTTTTT; CDR3aa: CASSRERAGELFF
j_gene: TRBJ2-1; v_gene: TRBV18; d_gene: TRBD2; abundance: few; CDR3nt: TGTGCCAGCTCACCACCGCACGTTGCGGGAGAGCCCTACAATGAGCAGTTCTTC; CDR3aa: CASSPPHVAGEPYNEQFF
j_gene: TRBJ2-3; v_gene: TRBV18; d_gene: TRBD2; abundance: few; CDR3nt: TGTGCCAGCTCACCACAGACTAGCGGGAACAAAAATACGCAGTATTTT; CDR3aa: CASSPQTSGNKNTQYF
j_gene: TRBJ2-1; v_gene: TRBV30; d_gene: -; abundance: -; CDR3nt: TGTGCCTGGACCCGGAATGAGCAGTTCTTC; CDR3aa: CAWTRNEQFF
j_gene: TRBJ1-5; v_gene: TRBV7-2; d_gene: -; abundance: -; CDR3nt: TGTGCCAGCAGCTTAGATTCGCATCAGCCCCAGCATTTT; CDR3aa: CASSLDSHQPQHF
j_gene: TRBJ1-1; v_gene: TRBV6-6; d_gene: -; abundance: -; CDR3nt: TGTGCCAGCAAAGGGCTCGGGTTTCCAGAAGCTTTCTTT; CDR3aa: CASKGLGFPEAFF
j_gene: TRBJ2-1; v_gene: TRBV30; d_gene: -; abundance: -; CDR3nt: TGTGCCTGGAGTGTTTTCCCCCGGGACTACAATGAGCAGTTCTTC; CDR3aa: CAWSVFPRDYNEQFF
j_gene: TRBJ1-2; v_gene: TRBV7-9; d_gene: TRBD1; abundance: -; CDR3nt: TGTGCCAGCAGCCCGGACAGGCGGAGCGGGGAGGGCTACACCTTC; CDR3aa: CASSPDRRSGEGYTF
j_gene: TRBJ1-5; v_gene: TRBV24-1; d_gene: TRBD1; abundance: -; CDR3nt: TGTGCCACCAGTGATGCCCCCGGGACAGGGAAAGTGGCTCAGCCCCAGCATTTT; CDR3aa: CATSDAPGTGKVAQPQHF
j_gene: TRBJ1-4; v_gene: TRBV7-2; d_gene: TRBD1; abundance: -; CDR3nt: TGTGCCAGCAGTTTCTCCGCCGGGACAGGGATTAATGAAAAACTGTTTTTT; CDR3aa: CASSFSAGTGINEKLFF
j_gene: TRBJ2-7; v_gene: TRBV2; d_gene: TRBD2; abundance: once; CDR3nt: TGTGCCAGCAGTTACTCCTTGGCGGGAGAAAGGGGAGAGCAGTACTTC; CDR3aa: CASSYSLAGERGEQYF
j_gene: TRBJ2-7; v_gene: TRBV4-1; d_gene: TRBD2; abundance: -; CDR3nt: TGCGCCAGCAGCCAAGCGGGACTATATCTCGAGCAGTACTTC; CDR3aa: CASSQAGLYLEQYF
j_gene: TRBJ1-1; v_gene: TRBV5-8; d_gene: -; abundance: -; CDR3nt: TGTGCCAGCAGCACCGGGACGGTTATGAACACTGAAGCTTTCTTT; CDR3aa: CASSTGTVMNTEAFF
j_gene: TRBJ1-5; v_gene: TRBV6-6; d_gene: -; abundance: -; CDR3nt: TGTGCCAGCAGTCTTACCGGGCCTCCCCAGCATTTT; CDR3aa: CASSLTGPPQHF
j_gene: TRBJ2-1; v_gene: TRBV20-1; d_gene: -; abundance: -; CDR3nt: TGCAGTGCTAGTCAGAGTGAGCAGTTCTTC; CDR3aa: CSASQSEQFF
j_gene: TRBJ1-2; v_gene: TRBV27; d_gene: -; abundance: -; CDR3nt: TGTGCCAGCAGCCCTTATGACACAGTCTATGGCTACACCTTC; CDR3aa: CASSPYDTVYGYTF
j_gene: TRBJ1-2; v_gene: TRBV5-1; d_gene: -; abundance: few; CDR3nt: TGCGCCAGCAGCTTGGAAGGGTACTATGGCTACACCTTC; CDR3aa: CASSLEGYYGYTF
j_gene: TRBJ1-2; v_gene: TRBV6-6; d_gene: -; abundance: -; CDR3nt: TGTGCCAGCAGTTACTCCAGACAGGCCCTTAACTATGGCTACACCTTC; CDR3aa: CASSYSRQALNYGYTF
j_gene: TRBJ2-7; v_gene: TRBV6-2/TRBV6-3; d_gene: TRBD1; abundance: -; CDR3nt: TGTGCCAGCAGTTACTCGAAGGACAGGGGGAGGGAGCAGTACTTC; CDR3aa: CASSYSKDRGREQYF
j_gene: TRBJ2-3; v_gene: TRBV2; d_gene: TRBD2; abundance: once; CDR3nt: TGTGCCAGCAGTTCCGGGACTAGCGGGACTAGCACAGATACGCAGTATTTT; CDR3aa: CASSSGTSGTSTDTQYF
j_gene: TRBJ1-1; v_gene: TRBV5-1; d_gene: TRBD1; abundance: -; CDR3nt: TGCGCCAGCAGCTTCGACAGGGCTGAAGCTTTCTTT; CDR3aa: CASSFDRAEAFF
j_gene: TRBJ1-4; v_gene: TRBV6-5; d_gene: -; abundance: -; CDR3nt: TGTGCCAGCACGGACAACCGTTCAAGGGGTGAAAAACTGTTTTTT; CDR3aa: CASTDNRSRGEKLFF
j_gene: TRBJ1-1; v_gene: TRBV3-1/TRBV3-2; d_gene: -; abundance: -; CDR3nt: TGTGCCAGCAGCCAAGGCGTCGCCCCTGAAGCTTTCTTT; CDR3aa: CASSQGVAPEAFF
j_gene: TRBJ2-7; v_gene: TRBV28; d_gene: -; abundance: -; CDR3nt: TGTGCCAGCAGTTTAAGGCCAGCCGACTACGAGCAGTACTTC; CDR3aa: CASSLRPADYEQYF
j_gene: TRBJ1-1; v_gene: TRBV19; d_gene: -; abundance: -; CDR3nt: TGTGCCAGTACCTGGGGCGGGTACACTGAAGCTTTCTTT; CDR3aa: CASTWGGYTEAFF
j_gene: TRBJ2-1; v_gene: TRBV7-8; d_gene: TRBD2; abundance: few; CDR3nt: TGTGCCAGCAGCTTAGTACTAGCGGGATTTAAAATCCACTCCTACAATGAGCAGTTCTTC; CDR3aa: CASSLVLAGFKIHSYNEQFF
j_gene: TRBJ2-3; v_gene: TRBV11-2; d_gene: TRBD2; abundance: -; CDR3nt: TGCTCAGGGGCTAGCGGGAGCGCTAGCACAGATACGCAGTATTTT; CDR3aa: CSGASGSASTDTQYF
j_gene: TRBJ2-7; v_gene: TRBV6-4; d_gene: -; abundance: -; CDR3nt: TGTGCCAGCCCGGGGCTAGCGCGTTCCTACGAGCAGTACTTC; CDR3aa: CASPGLARSYEQYF
j_gene: TRBJ2-4; v_gene: TRBV11-2; d_gene: -; abundance: -; CDR3nt: TGTGCCAGCAGCAAACAAGCAAACATTCAGTACTTC; CDR3aa: CASSKQANIQYF
j_gene: TRBJ1-5; v_gene: TRBV2; d_gene: TRBD1; abundance: -; CDR3nt: TGTGCCAGCAAGTCGGTCCGGGACAGAAATCAGCCCCAGCATTTT; CDR3aa: CASKSVRDRNQPQHF
j_gene: TRBJ1-2; v_gene: TRBV30; d_gene: -; abundance: -; CDR3nt: TGTGCCTGGAGTAGGGGGGTAAACTATGGCTACACCTTC; CDR3aa: CAWSRGVNYGYTF
j_gene: TRBJ1-3; v_gene: TRBV12-3/TRBV12-4; d_gene: -; abundance: -; CDR3nt: TGTGCCAGCGATGCTTCAGTGGGAAACACCATATATTTT; CDR3aa: CASDASVGNTIYF
j_gene: TRBJ2-5; v_gene: TRBV7-3; d_gene: -; abundance: -; CDR3nt: TGTGCCAGCAGCTTAACAAACCTACAGCAAGAGACCCAGTACTTC; CDR3aa: CASSLTNLQQETQYF
j_gene: TRBJ1-3; v_gene: TRBV24-1; d_gene: TRBD1; abundance: -; CDR3nt: TGTGCCACCAGTGATTTGGCGGGACAGGGCCCGGGGAGAGGAAACACCATATATTTT; CDR3aa: CATSDLAGQGPGRGNTIYF
j_gene: TRBJ2-1; v_gene: TRBV28; d_gene: TRBD1; abundance: -; CDR3nt: TGTGCCAGCAGTTCATCGGGACAGGGGCTGGTTGAGCAGTTCTTC; CDR3aa: CASSSSGQGLVEQFF
j_gene: TRBJ2-5; v_gene: TRBV30; d_gene: TRBD2; abundance: -; CDR3nt: TGTGCCTGGAGTGATTGGACTAGAGAGACCCAGTACTTC; CDR3aa: CAWSDWTRETQYF
j_gene: TRBJ1-1; v_gene: TRBV7-3; d_gene: TRBD1; abundance: -; CDR3nt: TGTGCCAACACCGAGGGGACAGGGGCGGTCACTGAAGCTTTCTTT; CDR3aa: CANTEGTGAVTEAFF
j_gene: TRBJ2-7; v_gene: TRBV6-5; d_gene: -; abundance: -; CDR3nt: TGTGCCAGCAGTTCGGGGGTCGAGCAGTACTTC; CDR3aa: CASSSGVEQYF
j_gene: TRBJ2-7; v_gene: TRBV24-1; d_gene: -; abundance: once; CDR3nt: TGTGCCACCAGTGATTTGCTGGGGGTGAGGTACTTC; CDR3aa: CATSDLLGVRYF
j_gene: TRBJ1-1; v_gene: TRBV2; d_gene: TRBD1; abundance: -; CDR3nt: TGTGCCAGCAGGTCTTTCCGGGACAGGACTGAAGCTTTCTTT; CDR3aa: CASRSFRDRTEAFF
j_gene: TRBJ1-2; v_gene: TRBV5-5; d_gene: -; abundance: -; CDR3nt: TGTGCCAGCAGCTTTGGGCCCGGGACAACCGATGGCTACACCTTC; CDR3aa: CASSFGPGTTDGYTF
j_gene: TRBJ2-1; v_gene: TRBV10-2; d_gene: TRBD2; abundance: -; CDR3nt: TGCGCCAGCATGCTAGCGGCCTCCAATGAGCAGTTCTTC; CDR3aa: CASMLAASNEQFF
j_gene: TRBJ1-5; v_gene: TRBV30; d_gene: TRBD1; abundance: once; CDR3nt: TGTGCCTGGAGTGTATTCGGGACAGGGGCCAATCAGCCCCAGCATTTT; CDR3aa: CAWSVFGTGANQPQHF
j_gene: TRBJ2-7; v_gene: TRBV6-5; d_gene: -; abundance: -; CDR3nt: TGTGCCAGCAGTTACTCGGGAGTCCTCTCCTACGAGCAGTACTTC; CDR3aa: CASSYSGVLSYEQYF
j_gene: TRBJ1-1; v_gene: TRBV6-6; d_gene: TRBD1; abundance: -; CDR3nt: TGTGCCAGCAGTTACGGGAACAGGGGTTACGCTGAAGCTTTCTTT; CDR3aa: CASSYGNRGYAEAFF
j_gene: TRBJ2-7; v_gene: TRBV19; d_gene: TRBD1; abundance: -; CDR3nt: TGTGCCAGTAGTATTCAGGGGGCGAGGAACGAGCAGTACTTC; CDR3aa: CASSIQGARNEQYF
j_gene: TRBJ2-4; v_gene: TRBV11-2; d_gene: TRBD2; abundance: -; CDR3nt: TGTGCCAGCAGCCCGGGGGGGGGTTTCGAAAACATTCAGTACTTC; CDR3aa: CASSPGGGFENIQYF
j_gene: TRBJ1-2; v_gene: TRBV24-1; d_gene: -; abundance: -; CDR3nt: TGTGCCACCAGTGATCCCGTGACAGGAACCACTGGCTACACCTTC; CDR3aa: CATSDPVTGTTGYTF
j_gene: TRBJ2-7; v_gene: TRBV4-2; d_gene: TRBD2; abundance: few; CDR3nt: TGTGCCAGCAGCCAAGATGCGGCGGGAGTAACCCCCTACGAGCAGTACTTC; CDR3aa: CASSQDAAGVTPYEQYF
j_gene: TRBJ2-7; v_gene: TRBV2; d_gene: -; abundance: -; CDR3nt: TGTGCCAGCAGGTTCAGGGGTAGCTCCTACGAGCAGTACTTC; CDR3aa: CASRFRGSSYEQYF
j_gene: TRBJ2-2; v_gene: TRBV2; d_gene: -; abundance: -; CDR3nt: TGTGCCAGCAGTGTCAACAATCTTAACACCGGGGAGCTGTTTTTT; CDR3aa: CASSVNNLNTGELFF
j_gene: TRBJ1-2; v_gene: TRBV6-6; d_gene: TRBD1; abundance: once; CDR3nt: TGTGCCAGCAGTCAGGGACAGGGGTTAACTGGCTACACCTTC; CDR3aa: CASSQGQGLTGYTF
j_gene: TRBJ1-3; v_gene: TRBV29-1; d_gene: -; abundance: -; CDR3nt: TGCAGCGCCCGAGATTGGGGATCTGGAAACACCATATATTTT; CDR3aa: CSARDWGSGNTIYF
j_gene: TRBJ2-3; v_gene: TRBV4-1; d_gene: -; abundance: -; CDR3nt: TGCGCCAGCAGACAACCCAGACTAGGGGGCACACTTACAATCACAGATACGCAGTATTTT; CDR3aa: CASRQPRLGGTLTITDTQYF
j_gene: TRBJ2-7; v_gene: TRBV3-1/TRBV3-2; d_gene: -; abundance: -; CDR3nt: TGTGCCAGCAGCAAGGTGAACGAGCAGTACTTC; CDR3aa: CASSKVNEQYF
j_gene: TRBJ1-4; v_gene: TRBV3-1/TRBV3-2; d_gene: -; abundance: few; CDR3nt: TGTGCCAGCAGCCAAGGCGGGCAGGGCGGTGAAAAACTGTTTTTT; CDR3aa: CASSQGGQGGEKLFF